This passage covers 3 T cell receptor beta chains from one sample sequenced in a study of cytomegalovirus exposure and HLA in healthy donors (dated by TCRdb to 2017 to 2019). To prepare the library, the immunoSEQ multiplex PCR assay was applied. For the multiplex PCR, a mixture combining 60 forward primers for TCR Vbeta segments and 13 reverse primers for TCR Jbeta segments was used. TCRdb provides this immuneACCESS table in a form limited to in-frame rearrangements. Some clones are lacking; in checked studies, under half of them reflect an unresolved V gene, and why the rest are absent is not known. Recorded for this sample are about 200,000 clones; 77% of them occurred a single time. The ten largest clones add up to roughly 2.1% of the sample. The specimen was PBMCs. These receptors were obtained from a woman younger than 45 in good health and CMV-seropositive.

This sequence joins TRBV5-1 and TRBJ2-7; 8 bases are shared with TRBD1. CDR3 length: 16 residues. Trimming removed 5 bases from V and 3 bases from J; junction bases left unmatched: 13. Germline-derived CDR1 and CDR2 are SGHRS and YFSETQ. CDR3: CASRHGQGGLDYEQYF. The CDR3 coding sequence is TGCGCCAGCAGGCATGGACAGGGTGGACTCGACTACGAGCAGTACTTC.

The rearrangement joins TRBV5-1 to TRBJ2-7; 7 bases are shared with TRBD2. The V segment lost 3 bases and the J segment 5 bases; nucleotides outside the gene matches: 5. Germline V lookup: CDR1 SGHRS, CDR2 YFSETQ. CDR3 length equals 13 residues. The CDR3 nucleotides are TGCGCCAGCAGCTGGGGGGGTCCAAACGAGCAGTACTTC. It translates to CASSWGGPNEQYF. The whole variable domain, filled in from reference TRBV5-1 and TRBJ2-7, reads KAGVTQTPRYLIKTRGQQVTLSCSPISGHRSVSWYQQTPGQGLQFLFEYFSETQRNKGNFPGRFSGRQFSNSRSEMNVSTLELGDSALYLCASSWGGPNEQYFGPGTRLTVT.

This clone was found a few times. The chain links TRBV11-2 to TRBJ1-4, with 9 bases matching TRBD1. The V gene end was trimmed by 0 bases and the J gene end by 7 bases; junction bases not matched to a gene: 6. CDR3 size: 16 residues. The germline gives CDR1 SGHAT, CDR2 FQNNGV. CDR3 loop: CASSLDVTGGAEKLFF. CDR3 in DNA: TGTGCCAGCAGCTTAGACGTGACAGGGGGGGCTGAAAAACTGTTTTTT.